The clone carrying this TCR beta chain was found a few times. Trimming stripped 0 bases from V and 2 bases from J, with 14 bases between. Germline V gene lookup returns CDR1 DFQATT and CDR2 SNEGSKA (reference sequence). The CDR3 contains 16 residues. Researchers used 5'RACE with constant-segment primers to make TCR alpha and TCR beta cDNA libraries that carry sample barcodes and UMIs. TCRdb recomputed calls from the 5' RACE reads with MiXCR, one row per CDR3 protein. The sample includes some 65,000 distinct CDR3 sequences, around 15% seen only once; the top ten take roughly 33%. The data belong to a study of T-cell memory formation after mild COVID-19.

This TCR derives from an adult woman who had mild COVID-19 (a few samples of this study predate the infection). Cell type and time point are not known. The sequencing input was PBMCs or a T cell subset sorted from them (not recorded which). This chain links TRBV20-1 with TRBJ2-1; D is perhaps TRBD1 (6 bases). The CDR3 DNA is TGCAGTGCTAGAGATCCCAGGGGTAGGCCCTACAATGAGCAGTTCTTC. Amino acid sequence: CSARDPRGRPYNEQFF.